A single sample gave rise to the 32 T cell receptor beta chains below, sequenced in a study of T cell repertoires in ileal Crohn's disease. The time point here: proximal margin of the surgical specimen (macroscopically non-inflamed). Here immunoSEQ multiplex PCR was the method, and the copy in TCRdb shows in-frame clones only, minus some. The table has about 7,200 clones, around 70% seen once. Material for sequencing was ileal tissue. All receptors derive from an adult with Crohn's disease.

This sequence joins TRBV4-2 and TRBJ1-1; a weak D match, TRBD1 (5 bases). Trimming took off 4 bases at V and 1 base at J, with 10 bases between the two ends. CDR1 is LGHNA, CDR2 YNFKEQ, per germline. The CDR3 sequence is 14 residues long. The CDR3 protein is CASSREGTNTEAFF. CDR3 nucleotide sequence: TGTGCCAGCAGCCGAGAGGGGACGAACACTGAAGCTTTCTTT.

V gene TRBV27 combines with J gene TRBJ1-5, with D possibly TRBD1 on 5 matching bases. The germline gives CDR1 MNHEY, CDR2 SMNVEV (reference sequence). The CDR3 extends over 12 amino acids. The V and J ends lost 4 bases and 4 bases respectively, with 5 bases between them. The CDR3 here is CASSYRNQPQHF. The CDR3 DNA reads TGTGCCAGCAGTTACAGGAATCAGCCCCAGCATTTT.

CDR3 in DNA: TGCAGCGTTCTAGCGGGAGGGGCTGGAGATACGCAGTATTTT. Translated: CSVLAGGAGDTQYF. The chain combines TRBV29-1 with TRBJ2-3, with 12 bases that match TRBD2. Germline V gene sequence: CDR1 SQVTM, CDR2 ANQGSEA. The CDR3 spans 14 residues. The V segment lost 5 bases and the J segment 5 bases; nucleotides outside the gene matches: 5.

This chain joins TRBV2 and TRBJ1-1; D call uncertain. The CDR3 is 13 amino acids. Trimming took 6 bases from V and 5 from J, leaving 13 bases between them. Germline lookup yields CDR1 SNHLY and CDR2 FYNNEI. The DNA of the CDR3 is TGTGCCAGCAGATTGGGTCTCGAGACTGAAGCTTTCTTT. Translated: CASRLGLETEAFF. Combining the CDR3 with reference TRBV2 and TRBJ1-1 gives the whole variable domain EPEVTQTPSHQVTQMGQEVILRCVPISNHLYFYWYRQILGQKVEFLVSFYNNEISEKSEIFDDQFSVERPDGSNFTLKIRSTKLEDSAMYFCASRLGLETEAFFGQGTRLTVV.

The rearrangement joins TRBV19 to TRBJ1-5, with TRBD1 identical over 7 bases. Germline V CDR1 and CDR2: LNHDA, SQIVND (reference sequence). J lost 5 bases, V lost 4 bases, and 8 bases had no gene match. CDR3 length: 15 amino acids. In nucleotides, the CDR3 is TGTGCCAGTAGTACCATGGACAGGTCGCATCAGCCCCAGCATTTT. Its protein is CASSTMDRSHQPQHF.

Only one count was recorded for this clone. The rearrangement uses TRBV30 and TRBJ2-3, with a tentative D call TRBD1 (6 bases). CDR3 size: 16 residues. Germline V gene sequence: CDR1 GTSNPN, CDR2 SVGIG (reference sequence). V was shortened by 2 bases and J by 4 bases, with 19 bases between the two germline ends. The CDR3 reads CAWSPPEGVEADTQYF. CDR3 DNA: TGTGCCTGGAGTCCCCCCGAGGGGGTGGAGGCAGATACGCAGTATTTT.

The J gene is TRBJ2-7, the V gene TRBV5-7; 7 nucleotides line up with TRBD2. TRBV5-7 is known as an ORF, though its function is uncertain. V shed 0 bases and J 6 bases; nucleotides not matched to a gene: 12. The CDR3 has 16 amino acids. CDR3 protein: CASSLVWGLPGGEQYF. CDR3 nucleotide sequence: TGTGCCAGCAGCTTGGTTTGGGGACTCCCGGGGGGCGAGCAGTACTTC.

The V call is TRBV7-9, the J call TRBJ2-7, with D unresolved. The CDR3 has 14 residues. CDR1 and CDR2 from the germline V gene are SEHNR and FQNEAQ (reference sequence). Trimming took off 0 bases at V and 4 bases at J, with 10 bases between the two ends. The CDR3 region is CASSLAWTPYEQYF. The DNA of the CDR3 is TGTGCCAGCAGCTTAGCGTGGACGCCATACGAGCAGTACTTC.

This clone appeared a few times. The V and J genes are TRBV19 and TRBJ1-1, with D unclear. With 6 bases removed from V and 0 bases from J, the gap between germline ends came to 14 bases. Germline CDR1 reads LNHDA; CDR2 reads SQIVND (reference sequence). There are 15 residues in the CDR3. The CDR3 region is CASRGSLGVNTEAFF. CDR3 sequence (DNA): TGTGCCAGTAGAGGTAGCCTGGGTGTGAACACTGAAGCTTTCTTT.

This chain connects TRBV11-2 to TRBJ2-7; 11 nucleotides agree with TRBD2. The CDR3 totals 14 residues. After removal of 8 bases from V and 6 bases from J, the junction contained 9 bases not matched to a gene. Germline loops: CDR1 SGHAT, CDR2 FQNNGV. DNA of the CDR3: TGTGCCAGCCTGGAAGGGACTAGCGGCCGCGAGCAGTACTTC. Its translation: CASLEGTSGREQYF.

This chain connects TRBV27 to TRBJ2-7, with 10 bases that match TRBD1. This CDR3 contains 15 residues. J gave up 4 bases and V 7 bases, and 10 bases lay outside the gene matches. Per the germline V gene, CDR1 is MNHEY and CDR2 is SMNVEV (reference sequence). The CDR3 nucleotides are TGTGCCAGCATCCAGCCCGGGACAGGGGTTTACGAGCAGTACTTC. Residues: CASIQPGTGVYEQYF.

This chain joins TRBV9 and TRBJ2-7, with D tentatively TRBD2 (5 bases). The CDR3 has 14 amino acids. Trimming took off 2 bases at V and 2 bases at J, with 11 bases between the two ends. The germline gives CDR1 SGDLS, CDR2 YYNGEE. The CDR3 bases are TGTGCCAGCAGCGTCACGGACTTCCCCTACGAGCAGTACTTC. Its protein is CASSVTDFPYEQYF.

The chain employs TRBV4-1 and TRBJ1-3; D is unresolved. Germline CDR1 MGHRA, CDR2 YSYEKL. With 1 base removed from V and 2 bases from J, the gap between germline ends came to 9 bases. The CDR3 spans 15 residues. The CDR3 sequence is CASSQVYSTGNTIYF. In DNA, the CDR3 is TGCGCCAGCAGCCAAGTCTACTCGACTGGAAACACCATATATTTT.

The chain couples TRBV2 to TRBJ1-2; D perhaps matches TRBD1 (6 bases). V was pared by 7 bases and J by 8 bases, with 23 bases between. This CDR3 is built from 15 residues. Looked up from germline, CDR1 is SNHLY and CDR2 is FYNNEI. CDR3 amino acids: CASTPGSSRGKGYTF. Written as DNA, the CDR3 is TGTGCCAGCACTCCGGGAAGTAGTAGGGGGAAGGGCTACACCTTC.

This clone was found a few times. CDR3 sequence reads: CASSFRDRVTGELFF. The CDR3 bases are TGTGCCAGCAGCTTCCGGGACAGGGTAACCGGGGAGCTGTTTTTT. The rearrangement uses TRBV7-3 and TRBJ2-2; 9 bases are shared with TRBD1. The V gene's germline CDR1 is SGHTA and CDR2 FQGTGA. J gave up 5 bases and V 3 bases, and 4 bases lay outside the gene matches. CDR3 length: 15 residues.

The chain has TRBV7-3 and TRBJ1-4, with D possibly matching TRBD1 (5 bases). Germline V gives CDR1 SGHTA, CDR2 FQGTGA. There are 14 residues in the CDR3. Trimming removed 6 bases at V and 11 bases at J, with 19 bases between. Here the CDR3 reads CASSSDSGDGKLFF. As DNA, the CDR3 is TGTGCCAGCAGTTCCGACAGTGGGGATGGGAAACTGTTTTTT.

V usage is TRBV27 and J usage is TRBJ2-2; 8 bases fit TRBD2. Unmatched junction bases numbered 7, after V lost 2 bases and J lost 2 bases. This CDR3 spans 17 amino acids. Germline CDR1 is MNHEY and CDR2 is SMNVEV (reference sequence). DNA for the CDR3: TGTGCCAGCAGTTTAAGGGGTACTAGCGGTAACACCGGGGAGCTGTTTTTT. Protein: CASSLRGTSGNTGELFF.

The V and J genes are TRBV6-1 and TRBJ1-3; TRBD1 is a possible D gene (6 bases). Trimming removed 6 bases at V and 0 bases at J, with 9 bases between. The CDR3 is made up of 14 amino acids. CDR1 is MNHNS, CDR2 SASEGT, per germline. CDR3 amino acids: CASRARGSGNTIYF. The CDR3 DNA reads as TGTGCCAGCAGGGCCAGGGGCTCTGGAAACACCATATATTTT.

This clone is medium-sized in the sample. The chain employs TRBV6-1 and TRBJ1-2; possible D gene TRBD1, 5 bases. Germline CDR1 MNHNS, CDR2 SASEGT. CDR3 length: 15 residues. V lost 10 bases, J lost 9 bases, and 27 bases lay in between. CDR3 sequence reads: CATSPTGFHIHRYTF. The CDR3 DNA reads as TGTGCCACCTCACCCACAGGCTTCCACATTCATCGCTACACCTTC.

This clone came up a few times. The V gene is TRBV11-2, the J gene TRBJ2-5; D ambiguous. The V gene's germline CDR1 is SGHAT and CDR2 FQNNGV. V lost 2 bases and J lost 7, with 11 bases in between. The CDR3 loop spans 13 amino acids. CDR3: CASSLPVAVTQYF. In nucleotides, the CDR3 is TGTGCCAGCAGCTTACCCGTGGCGGTGACCCAGTACTTC. Based on the CDR3 plus reference TRBV11-2 and TRBJ2-5, the full variable domain is EAGVAQSPRYKIIEKRQSVAFWCNPISGHATLYWYQQILGQGPKLLIQFQNNGVVDDSQLPKDRFSAERLKGVDSTLKIQPAKLEDSAVYLCASSLPVAVTQYFGPGTRLLVL.

The gene calls are TRBV2 and TRBJ2-7; TRBD2 might be the D (5 bases). The germline V and J ends were trimmed by 7 bases and 4 bases, with 20 bases remaining between them. CDR3 length equals 15 residues. From germline, CDR1 is SNHLY and CDR2 FYNNEI. The CDR3 region has the DNA TGTGCCAGCAAGGGCGCAGCTAGCAGACCATACGAGCAGTACTTC. Residues: CASKGAASRPYEQYF.

J is TRBJ2-7 and V is TRBV6-6; D not resolved. From germline, CDR1 is MNHNY and CDR2 SVGAGI (reference sequence). This CDR3 is built from 14 residues. The ends were cut back, 5 bases at V and 2 bases at J, with 13 bases in the middle. In DNA, the CDR3 is TGTGCCAGCAGTGACATGGTAATCCCCTACGAGCAGTACTTC. This codes for CASSDMVIPYEQYF.

V gene TRBV11-2 combines with J gene TRBJ2-5; 8 bases line up with TRBD1. Germline CDR1 and CDR2: SGHAT and FQNNGV. The CDR3 runs 15 residues. Germline trimming cut 4 bases from V and 2 bases from J; bases unmatched to any gene: 6. DNA of the CDR3: TGTGCCAGCAGCTCACAGGGGGTAGGGCAAGAGACCCAGTACTTC. Its translation: CASSSQGVGQETQYF.

This chain connects TRBV6-5 to TRBJ2-3; D perhaps matches TRBD2 (5 bases). The CDR3 loop spans 12 amino acids. Germline-derived CDR1 and CDR2 are MNHEY and SVGAGI. Trimming removed 7 bases from V and 4 bases from J, with 9 bases in between. CDR3 nucleotide sequence: TGTGCCAGCAATCTAGCTGCAGATACGCAGTATTTT. Residues: CASNLAADTQYF.

J is TRBJ2-1 and V is TRBV18, with D perhaps TRBD2 (6 bases). Germline V gene lookup returns CDR1 KGHSH and CDR2 LQKENI. Trimming stripped 3 bases from V and 1 base from J, with 10 bases between. CDR3 size: 15 residues. In DNA, the CDR3 is TGTGCCAGCTCACCCCCGGGGGTGTCCTACAATGAGCAGTTCTTC. This encodes CASSPPGVSYNEQFF.

CDR3 nucleotides: TGTGCCAGCTCACCGACTAGGACCGACGAGACCCAGTACTTC. It codes for CASSPTRTDETQYF. The V call is TRBV18, the J call TRBJ2-5, with D possibly TRBD2 on 6 matching bases. The CDR3 is made up of 14 amino acids. The germline CDR1 and CDR2 sequences are KGHSH and LQKENI. The ends were cut back, 3 bases at V and 5 bases at J, with 13 bases in the middle.

The V gene is TRBV6-1, the J gene TRBJ2-1; D possibly corresponds to TRBD2 (6 bases). CDR1 and CDR2 from the germline V gene are MNHNS and SASEGT. The length of the CDR3 is 14 residues. The V end was cut by 1 base, the J end by 9 bases, with 13 bases between. The CDR3 region has the DNA TGTGCCAGCAGTGAAGACGCGGGGTTAGGTGAGCAGTTCTTC. It is translated as CASSEDAGLGEQFF.

CDR3 in DNA: TGCGCCAGCAGCCAAGGTAGCGGGAGGAACACCGGGGAGCTGTTTTTT. Its protein is CASSQGSGRNTGELFF. J is TRBJ2-2 and V is TRBV4-3; 9 bases agree with TRBD2. The V gene's germline CDR1 is LGHNA and CDR2 YSLEER. The J segment lost 1 base and the V segment lost 1 base, leaving 1 base of the junction unmatched. CDR3 length equals 16 residues.

The V gene is TRBV4-3, the J gene TRBJ2-2; TRBD2 aligns across 10 bases. After removal of 1 base from V and 4 bases from J, the junction contained 3 bases not matched to a gene. The CDR3 sequence is 16 residues long. Germline V gives CDR1 LGHNA, CDR2 YSLEER. The CDR3, as DNA: TGCGCCAGCAGCCAAGGCAGCGGGAGGGCCACCGGGGAGCTGTTTTTT. Its protein product is CASSQGSGRATGELFF.

The chain combines TRBV6-6 with TRBJ2-7, with no clear D. Germline CDR1 MNHNY, CDR2 SVGAGI (reference sequence). V was trimmed by 5 bases and J by 6 bases, leaving 17 bases between them. The length of the CDR3 is 14 residues. In DNA, the CDR3 is TGTGCCAGCAGTATAGCAGCCGAATTACCCGAGCAGTACTTC. Its translation: CASSIAAELPEQYF.

This chain uses TRBV9 with TRBJ2-7; D is possibly TRBD2 (6 bases). The V end was cut by 3 bases, the J end by 0 bases, with 10 bases between. This CDR3 contains 14 residues. CDR1 and CDR2 (germline): SGDLS, YYNGEE. Written as DNA, the CDR3 is TGTGCCAGCAGCGGGGGCGGGAACTCCTACGAGCAGTACTTC. Protein: CASSGGGNSYEQYF.

The rearrangement links TRBV30 to TRBJ2-3, with TRBD2 as a possible D gene (6 bases). V shed 3 bases and J shed 4 bases, with 17 bases lying between them. The germline V gene encodes CDR1 GTSNPN and CDR2 SVGIG (reference sequence). The length of the CDR3 is 15 residues. CDR3 amino acids: CAWRLAFFRADTQYF. CDR3 nucleotide sequence: TGTGCCTGGAGACTAGCTTTTTTTCGAGCAGATACGCAGTATTTT.